This TCR beta chain was retrieved from a study of T cell changes during pregnancy in multiple sclerosis. Generated by immunoSEQ multiplex PCR, the TCRdb table keeps only in-frame clones and is missing some. The table shows 70,000 to 85,000 clones, with under 95% occurring only once. Germline CDR1 is SGDLS and CDR2 is YYNGEE. Losses at the gene ends were 0 bases for V and 2 bases for J; bases not matched to a gene: 7. The CDR3 totals 16 residues. The TCR originated in a female donor with multiple sclerosis, enrolled in a pregnancy study. The sequenced sample was peripheral blood, obtained before pregnancy. V gene TRBV9 combines with J gene TRBJ2-7; 8 nucleotides line up with TRBD1. Written as DNA, the CDR3 is TGTGCCAGCAGCGTAGGCCCCGTGACAGGGGCCTACGAGCAGTACTTC. It is translated as CASSVGPVTGAYEQYF.